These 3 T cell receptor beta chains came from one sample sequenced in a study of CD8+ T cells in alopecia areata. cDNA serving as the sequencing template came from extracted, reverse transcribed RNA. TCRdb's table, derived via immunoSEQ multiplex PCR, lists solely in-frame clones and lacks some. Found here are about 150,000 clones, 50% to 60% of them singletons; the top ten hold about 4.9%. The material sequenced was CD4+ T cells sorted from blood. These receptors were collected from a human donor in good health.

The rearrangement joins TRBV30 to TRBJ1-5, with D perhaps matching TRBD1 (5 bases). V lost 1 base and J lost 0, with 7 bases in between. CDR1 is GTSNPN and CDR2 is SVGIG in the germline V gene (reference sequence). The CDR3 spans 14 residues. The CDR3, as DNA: TGTGCCTGGAGTGGGGGGAGTAGCAATCAGCCCCAGCATTTT. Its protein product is CAWSGGSSNQPQHF. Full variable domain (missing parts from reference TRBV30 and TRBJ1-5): SQTIHQWPATLVQPVGSPLSLECTVEGTSNPNLYWYRQAAGRGLQLLFYSVGIGQISSEVPQNLSASRPQDRQFILSSKKLLLSDSGFYLCAWSGGSSNQPQHFGDGTRLSIL.

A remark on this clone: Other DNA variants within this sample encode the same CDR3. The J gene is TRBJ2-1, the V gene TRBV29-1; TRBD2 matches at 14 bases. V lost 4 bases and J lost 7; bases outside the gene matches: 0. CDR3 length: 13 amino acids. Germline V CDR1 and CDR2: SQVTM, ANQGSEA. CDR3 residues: CSVGLAGGNEQFF. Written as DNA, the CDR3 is TGCAGCGTTGGACTAGCGGGGGGGAATGAGCAGTTCTTC.

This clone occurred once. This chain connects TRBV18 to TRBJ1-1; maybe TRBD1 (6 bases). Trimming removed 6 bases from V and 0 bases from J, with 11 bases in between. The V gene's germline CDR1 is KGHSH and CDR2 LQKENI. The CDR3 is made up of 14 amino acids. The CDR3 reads CASSPDRLNTEAFF. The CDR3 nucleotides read TGTGCCAGCTCGCCGGACAGACTGAACACTGAAGCTTTCTTT.